These T cell receptor beta chains were read from a single sample in a study of breast tumors, draining lymph nodes, adjacent tissues. In TCRdb, the multiplex PCR reads were re-called with MiXCR into one record per CDR3 protein. The sample carries about 20,000 distinct CDR3 sequences, around 50% recorded once. The sample consisted of breast tumor tissue. Receptors originate from a female donor with breast cancer. Some clones in this sample may be carry-over from other donors' samples. CDR3s include the opening cysteine and the closing phenylalanine or tryptophan. The D gene is left open where the match is weak. For some rows the clone size is stated as once, few or many, or as a class when expanded; others skip it.

cdr3_nt,cdr3_aa,j_call,v_call,d_call,clone_size
TGTGCCAGCAGCTTGGAGGGACCGGGGCCCCGGAAAGAGACCCAGTACTTC,CASSLEGPGPRKETQYF,TRBJ2-5,TRBV5-6,.,.
TGTGCCAGCAGTTTTGGGGGGAGCTCTGGAAACACCATATATTTT,CASSFGGSSGNTIYF,TRBJ1-3,TRBV28,.,many
TGTGCCAGCTCACCCACACAATCCGGGACAACTCTGTACGAGCAGTACTTC,CASSPTQSGTTLYEQYF,TRBJ2-7,TRBV18,.,many
TGCAGCGTTGGAGGGGGCGATGAAAAACTGTTTTTT,CSVGGGDEKLFF,TRBJ1-4,TRBV29-1,TRBD1,once
TGCAGTGCTAGAGGAGATCGAGGACAGGGTTACGAGCAGTACTTC,CSARGDRGQGYEQYF,TRBJ2-7,TRBV20-1,TRBD1,.
TGTGCCAGCTCACCGGGACTAGGCGAAGAGCAGTTCTTC,CASSPGLGEEQFF,TRBJ2-1,TRBV18,TRBD2,.
TGTGCCAGCAGTTTGACTCCCTCCTACGAGCAGTACTTC,CASSLTPSYEQYF,TRBJ2-7,TRBV12-3/TRBV12-4,.,.
TGTGCCAGCAGCTTAACTAGCGGGGGGGCCAACTATGGCTACACCTTC,CASSLTSGGANYGYTF,TRBJ1-2,TRBV7-2,.,.
TGTGCCAGCAGCCCTCGGGTAGCGGGATACAATGAGCAGTTCTTC,CASSPRVAGYNEQFF,TRBJ2-1,TRBV9,TRBD2,medium-sized
TGCAGTGCTAGGGACAGGTGGGCTAGCACAGATACGCAGTATTTT,CSARDRWASTDTQYF,TRBJ2-3,TRBV20-1,TRBD1,medium-sized
TGTGCCAGCAGCTTGGTAGGGGGGGATAGCAATCAGCCCCAGCATTTT,CASSLVGGDSNQPQHF,TRBJ1-5,TRBV5-5,.,medium-sized
TGTGCCAGCAGCCGAGGACAGGGCCTCACCTACGAGCAGTACTTC,CASSRGQGLTYEQYF,TRBJ2-7,TRBV5-5,TRBD1,once
TGTGCCAGCAGCACCGGGCTGGGTCCACTCTCCTACGAGCAGTACTTC,CASSTGLGPLSYEQYF,TRBJ2-7,TRBV11-2,.,many
TGTGCCAGCAGCTTAGGCCGGTTGAACACCGGGGAGCTGTTTTTT,CASSLGRLNTGELFF,TRBJ2-2,TRBV11-2,.,many